This T cell receptor (beta chain) was obtained from a study of blood T cell repertoires in COVID-19. Germline V gene sequence: CDR1 KGHSH, CDR2 LQKENI. The CDR3 has 14 residues. The V and J ends lost 6 bases and 6 bases, in that order; junction bases with no gene match: 6. Study processing details: By means of reference gene primer amplification, nucleated cell counts were estimated. The assay was immunoSEQ multiplex PCR, and TCRdb's table has in-frame clones only and misses some. That table supplies the V and J calls and clone size; D and trimming were determined from the DNA. The table shows roughly 240,000 clones, with 82% occurring only once.

The sample consisted of peripheral blood. The gene calls are TRBV18 and TRBJ2-5; TRBD1 matches 11 bases. This TCR came from a woman between 65 and 79 years old with acute or convalescent COVID-19. The CDR3 DNA is TGTGCCAGCTCGGGAGGACAGGGGGCGAAGACCCAGTACTTC. This encodes CASSGGQGAKTQYF.